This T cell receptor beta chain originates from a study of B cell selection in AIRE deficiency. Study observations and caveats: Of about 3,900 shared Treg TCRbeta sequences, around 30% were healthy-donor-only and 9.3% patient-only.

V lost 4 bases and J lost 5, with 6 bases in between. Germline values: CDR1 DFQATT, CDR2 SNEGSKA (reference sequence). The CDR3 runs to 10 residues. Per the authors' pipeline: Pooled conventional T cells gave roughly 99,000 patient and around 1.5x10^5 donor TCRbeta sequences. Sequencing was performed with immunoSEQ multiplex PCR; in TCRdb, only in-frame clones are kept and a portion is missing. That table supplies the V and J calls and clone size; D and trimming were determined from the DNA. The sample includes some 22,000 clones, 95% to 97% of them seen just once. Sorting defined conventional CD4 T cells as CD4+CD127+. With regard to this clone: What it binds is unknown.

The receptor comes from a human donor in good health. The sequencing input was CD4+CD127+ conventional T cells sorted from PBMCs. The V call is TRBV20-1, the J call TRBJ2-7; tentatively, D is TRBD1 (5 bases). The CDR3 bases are TGCAGTGCTAACAGGAACGAGCAGTACTTC. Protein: CSANRNEQYF.